The next 27 T cell receptor beta chains were all read from a single sample in a study of blood T cell repertoires in COVID-19. The assay was immunoSEQ multiplex PCR, and TCRdb's table has in-frame clones only and misses some. The repertoire holds about 350,000 clones, with approximately 89% as singletons. Sequencing used peripheral blood. These TCRs come from a woman aged 60-75 years with COVID-19, enrolled during active disease.

The chain carries TRBV6-6 and TRBJ1-2; 10 bases are shared with TRBD1. V dropped 7 bases and J dropped 3; count of bases not matched to a gene: 8. The CDR3 covers 15 residues. Germline lookup yields CDR1 MNHNY and CDR2 SVGAGI (reference sequence). The CDR3: CASTRRTGGDYGYTF. CDR3 nucleotides: TGTGCCAGCACCAGAAGGACAGGGGGGGACTATGGCTACACCTTC.

This clone has just a few counts. V and J are TRBV5-4 and TRBJ1-2, with 8 bases lining up with TRBD1. From germline, CDR1 is SGHNT and CDR2 YYREEE (reference sequence). The ends lost 0 bases at V and 4 bases at J; junction bases unmatched: 5. CDR3 size: 15 residues. This chain's CDR3 is CASSLGPGQGYGYTF. CDR3 coding DNA: TGTGCCAGCAGCTTGGGCCCTGGACAGGGCTATGGCTACACCTTC.

The chain recombines TRBV28 with TRBJ1-6, with D perhaps TRBD1 (6 bases). The CDR3 is made up of 14 amino acids. V shed 5 bases and J shed 5 bases, with 10 bases lying between them. Germline CDR1 MDHEN, CDR2 SYDVKM. The CDR3 loop is CASSPRQDNSPLHF. The DNA of the CDR3 is TGTGCCAGCAGTCCTCGACAGGATAATTCACCCCTCCACTTT.

The chain uses TRBV11-2 and TRBJ2-5, with 8 bases that match TRBD2. The CDR3 is 16 amino acids. The V gene end was trimmed by 5 bases and the J gene end by 5 bases; junction bases not matched to a gene: 13. The germline V gene encodes CDR1 SGHAT and CDR2 FQNNGV. The CDR3 protein is CASSPGLVSDKETQYF. The CDR3 region has the DNA TGTGCCAGCAGCCCGGGACTAGTGAGTGATAAGGAGACCCAGTACTTC.

The chain is built from TRBV5-4 and TRBJ2-7; D not resolved. This CDR3 has 14 residues. Germline V gives CDR1 SGHNT, CDR2 YYREEE (reference sequence). Trimming shortened V by 2 bases and J by 6 bases, and 15 bases separated the two germline ends. CDR3 sequence (DNA): TGTGCCAGCAGCTTAGCCCCAGGCAACAGCGAGCAGTACTTC. It yields the protein CASSLAPGNSEQYF.

Points on this clone: Other DNA sequences in the sample encode the same CDR3. The rearrangement joins TRBV5-1 to TRBJ1-2; 9 nucleotides agree with TRBD1. Germline trimming cut 0 bases from V and 1 base from J; bases unmatched to any gene: 7. Germline loops: CDR1 SGHRS, CDR2 YFSETQ. The CDR3 is made up of 17 amino acids. In DNA, the CDR3 is TGCGCCAGCAGCTTGGATGGGACAGGGAGACTTAACTATGGCTACACCTTC. This sequence encodes CASSLDGTGRLNYGYTF.

The chain carries TRBV5-1 and TRBJ2-5, with 9 positions matching TRBD1. CDR1 is SGHRS, CDR2 YFSETQ, per germline. This CDR3 comprises 15 residues. V lost 4 bases to trimming and J lost 5 bases; unmatched junction nucleotides: 9. This chain's CDR3 is CASSEPGQGYETQYF. CDR3 nucleotides: TGCGCCAGCAGCGAACCGGGACAGGGATATGAGACCCAGTACTTC.

The rearrangement joins TRBV28 to TRBJ1-5; no clear D gene. The ends were cut back, 10 bases at V and 3 bases at J, with 19 bases in the middle. Germline CDR1 reads MDHEN; CDR2 reads SYDVKM. The CDR3 extends over 15 amino acids. The CDR3 bases are TGTGCCACGGCGAAGGGAGGCCTCCACAATCAGCCCCAGCATTTT. Translation: CATAKGGLHNQPQHF.

The rearrangement links TRBV29-1 to TRBJ2-3; 9 bases map to TRBD1. Germline V lookup: CDR1 SQVTM, CDR2 ANQGSEA. With V trimmed by 8 bases and J by 4 bases, 10 bases remained unmatched. The CDR3 contains 14 residues. CDR3 nucleotide sequence: TGCAGCCTTTCGGGACAGGGAGCATCAGATACGCAGTATTTT. Its translation is CSLSGQGASDTQYF.

The V gene is TRBV5-6, the J gene TRBJ1-4, with a possible D match to TRBD1 (5 bases). The V gene's germline CDR1 is SGHDT and CDR2 YYEEEE. V was clipped by 4 bases and J by 7 bases, with 20 bases between them. The CDR3 is 16 amino acids. The CDR3 spells CASSLGQGGNVEKLFF. CDR3 in DNA: TGTGCCAGCAGCCTAGGGCAGGGCGGTAATGTTGAAAAACTGTTTTTT.

This chain connects TRBV19 to TRBJ1-1; D gene uncertain. The V and J ends lost 0 bases and 0 bases respectively, with 2 bases between them. The CDR3 has 13 residues. Germline loops: CDR1 LNHDA, CDR2 SQIVND (reference sequence). CDR3 amino acids: CASSIDMNTEAFF. Written as DNA, the CDR3 is TGTGCCAGTAGTATAGATATGAACACTGAAGCTTTCTTT.

This sequence joins TRBV7-3 and TRBJ2-7; a weak D match, TRBD1 (6 bases). Germline CDR1 reads SGHTA; CDR2 reads FQGTGA. The CDR3 covers 13 residues. V was pared by 5 bases and J by 3 bases, with 11 bases between. CDR3 DNA: TGTGCCAGCAGCCACGGGACACACTACGAGCAGTACTTC. Protein product: CASSHGTHYEQYF.

This chain joins TRBV30 and TRBJ1-1; 7 bases agree with TRBD1. Trimming took 3 bases from V and 7 from J; bases not matched to a gene: 8. The CDR3 is made up of 13 amino acids. CDR1 is GTSNPN and CDR2 is SVGIG in the germline V gene (reference sequence). CDR3 protein: CAWRGDRVHEAFF. In DNA form, the CDR3 reads TGTGCCTGGAGGGGGGACAGAGTCCATGAAGCTTTCTTT.

The chain links TRBV3-1 (or the pseudogene TRBV3-2) to TRBJ2-1, with 10 bases matching TRBD2. J gave up 10 bases and V 2 bases, and 11 bases lay outside the gene matches. Germline CDR1 LGHDT, CDR2 YNNKEL (reference sequence). The CDR3 spans 16 residues. CDR3 in amino acids: CASSQNFPSGGEEQFF. The CDR3 DNA reads TGTGCCAGCAGCCAAAACTTCCCTAGCGGGGGAGAAGAGCAGTTCTTC.

This clone was seen only a few times. The V and J genes are TRBV19 and TRBJ1-2; 10 bases align to TRBD1. The CDR3 contains 14 residues. CDR1 is LNHDA and CDR2 is SQIVND in the germline V gene (reference sequence). The trim removed 10 bases at V and 3 bases at J, leaving 8 bases unmatched. The CDR3 sequence: CATKATGGYYGYTF. The CDR3 nucleotides read TGTGCCACTAAGGCGACAGGGGGCTACTATGGCTACACCTTC.

This chain connects TRBV12-3 or TRBV12-4 to TRBJ1-1; D may be TRBD1 (6 bases). Trimming left V 7 bases short and J 5 bases short, with 14 bases between. The length of the CDR3 is 13 residues. CDR3 protein: CASNMGGPTEAFF. CDR3 DNA: TGTGCCAGCAACATGGGGGGGCCTACTGAAGCTTTCTTT.

The J gene is TRBJ1-2, the V gene TRBV3-1 (or the pseudogene TRBV3-2), with D perhaps matching TRBD1 (6 bases). Between the trimmed V and J ends, which lost 3 bases and 5 bases, there was a span of 13 bases. Germline CDR1 reads LGHDT; CDR2 reads YNNKEL (reference sequence). CDR3 size: 14 residues. The CDR3 here is CASSQLTGPYGYTF. DNA of the CDR3: TGTGCCAGCAGCCAGCTGACAGGTCCTTATGGCTACACCTTC.

J is TRBJ1-4 and V is TRBV7-2; D is uncertain. V was cut by 1 base and J by 5 bases, with 11 bases left in between. Germline V lookup: CDR1 SGHTA, CDR2 FQGNSA. CDR3 length equals 15 residues. CDR3 sequence: CASSLGHSKNEKLFF. As DNA, the CDR3 is TGTGCCAGCAGCTTAGGTCACAGCAAAAATGAAAAACTGTTTTTT.

J is TRBJ1-2 and V is TRBV18; tentatively, D is TRBD1 (5 bases). Germline lookup yields CDR1 KGHSH and CDR2 LQKENI. This CDR3 is built from 13 residues. V dropped 2 bases and J dropped 5 bases, with 9 bases sitting between them. CDR3 region: CASSPSPGYGYTF. Written as DNA, the CDR3 is TGTGCCAGCTCACCATCCCCAGGGTATGGCTACACCTTC.

This clone was picked up one time. The chain employs TRBV7-2 and TRBJ2-2; 13 nucleotides agree with TRBD2. With V trimmed by 5 bases and J by 6 bases, 6 bases remained unmatched. CDR3 length equals 16 residues. Germline V lookup: CDR1 SGHTA, CDR2 FQGNSA. The CDR3 region is CASSAGLAGISGELFF. The CDR3 nucleotides are TGTGCCAGCAGCGCGGGACTAGCGGGGATCTCCGGGGAGCTGTTTTTT.

The chain recombines TRBV6-1 with TRBJ1-2, with a tentative D call TRBD1 (5 bases). This CDR3 comprises 16 residues. The germline V and J ends were trimmed by 2 bases and 8 bases, with 21 bases remaining between them. Germline V gives CDR1 MNHNS, CDR2 SASEGT. This CDR3 reads CASSERTPRGLGGYTF. The DNA for the CDR3 is TGTGCCAGCAGTGAACGAACCCCCCGGGGGTTGGGAGGCTACACCTTC.

V gene TRBV7-6 combines with J gene TRBJ2-1, with 12 bases matching TRBD2. Germline CDR1 SGHVS, CDR2 FNYEAQ. V lost 4 bases and J lost 9; bases outside the gene matches: 7. This CDR3 region has 15 residues. CDR3 DNA: TGTGCCAGCAGCTCTAGACTAGCGGGGGAAGGTGAGCAGTTCTTC. Translated, it gives CASSSRLAGEGEQFF.

About this clone: This sample also contains other DNA sequences that code for the same CDR3. The CDR3 reads CASSLAAETQYF. The CDR3 DNA reads TGCGCCAGCAGCTTGGCAGCGGAGACCCAGTACTTC. The chain links TRBV5-1 to TRBJ2-5, with D unclear. Looked up from germline, CDR1 is SGHRS and CDR2 is YFSETQ. V lost 0 bases, J lost 5 bases, and 5 bases lay in between. CDR3 size: 12 residues.

CDR3 sequence: CASSFIPTSGVTDTQYF. The CDR3 region has the DNA TGTGCCAGCAGTTTTATTCCGACTAGCGGGGTCACAGATACGCAGTATTTT. This sequence joins TRBV27 and TRBJ2-3; TRBD2 matches 11 bases. The ends lost 3 bases at V and 2 bases at J; junction bases unmatched: 7. The CDR3 has 17 residues. Per germline, CDR1 MNHEY and CDR2 SMNVEV (reference sequence).

This clone showed up just once. A junction boundary mismatches the germline segment, possibly from a read error. The chain uses TRBV7-3 and TRBJ2-7, with TRBD1 as a possible D gene (6 bases). Germline CDR1 SGHTA, CDR2 FQGTGA. This CDR3 region has 14 residues. CDR3 sequence (DNA): TGTGCCAGCAGCTTTCCAAGGGGGATCTACGGGCAGTACTTC. It encodes CASSFPRGIYGQYF.

This chain connects TRBV13 to TRBJ1-1, with D possibly being TRBD1 (6 bases). Germline lookup yields CDR1 PRHDT and CDR2 FYEKMQ (reference sequence). V lost 5 bases and J lost 2, with 24 bases in between. The CDR3 length is 18 residues. This CDR3 reads CASSLVLRRSRGNTEAFF. DNA for the CDR3: TGTGCCAGCAGCCTGGTGCTTCGGAGGAGCAGGGGAAACACTGAAGCTTTCTTT. The full variable domain, its missing parts supplied by reference TRBV13 and TRBJ1-1, is AAGVIQSPRHLIKEKRETATLKCYPIPRHDTVYWYQQGPGQDPQFLISFYEKMQSDKGSIPDRFSAQQFSDYHSELNMSSLELGDSALYFCASSLVLRRSRGNTEAFFGQGTRLTVV.

The chain links TRBV7-9 to TRBJ1-1; TRBD1 aligns across 8 bases. The germline CDR1 and CDR2 sequences are SEHNR and FQNEAQ (reference sequence). CDR3 length: 15 amino acids. J was trimmed by 0 bases and V by 3 bases; bases with no gene match: 3. CDR3 loop: CASSFQGAMNTEAFF. The DNA of the CDR3 is TGTGCCAGCAGCTTCCAGGGGGCCATGAACACTGAAGCTTTCTTT.